This T cell receptor (beta chain) is drawn from a study of T cell repertoires in cytomegalovirus infection. On the study more broadly: The public TCR beta signatures pointed to both CMV infection and matching HLA type.

General study findings and limits: Ex vivo responses were dominated by HLA-C-restricted CMV-specific TCR beta clonotypes. Frequencies of public TCR beta families were cumulated, and this identified carriers of CMV plus the relevant HLA.

About this clonotype: Its antigen is currently unknown.

Between the trimmed V and J ends, which lost 6 bases and 1 base, there was a span of 22 bases. This CDR3 is 18 amino acids long. Germline values: CDR1 MNHEY, CDR2 SVGEGT. TCRdb processed the reads anew with MiXCR; each CDR3 protein has one entry. The repertoire includes about 680,000 distinct CDR3 sequences, 20% to 30% of them detected once, and 8% sits in the top ten. The J gene is TRBJ2-1, the V gene TRBV6-2 or TRBV6-3; D possibly uses TRBD1 or TRBD2 (7 bases each). The sequenced sample was CD8+ T cells from PBMCs. This TCR derives from a human donor in good health (CMV status not recorded). Some clones in this sample may be carry-over from other donors' samples. The CDR3 DNA reads TGTGCCAGCAGCAAGGGGAGGGTCAGGGGGGTATCCTACAATGAGCAGTTCTTC. Translation: CASSKGRVRGVSYNEQFF.